This TCR beta chain was documented in a study of T cell changes during pregnancy in multiple sclerosis. Libraries were prepared by immunoSEQ multiplex PCR; TCRdb keeps only in-frame clonotypes and omits some of them. The sample yields 35,000 to 45,000 clones, 70% to 90% seen once. V was pared by 0 bases and J by 5 bases, with 10 bases of the junction left unmatched. The CDR3 consists of 16 residues. Germline-derived CDR1 and CDR2 are SGHRS and YFSETQ. The chain is built from TRBV5-1 and TRBJ2-7; 8 nucleotides agree with TRBD2. This material consisted of CD8+ T cells from peripheral blood mononuclear cells, taken in the first trimester of pregnancy. The receptor was derived from a female donor with multiple sclerosis, enrolled in a pregnancy study. The CDR3 nucleotides are TGCGCCAGCAGCTTGGGATCGGCGGCGGGGGGACACGAGCAGTACTTC. Translated: CASSLGSAAGGHEQYF.